One sample yielded the 23 T cell receptor beta chains listed below, sequenced in a study of technical replicates of blood from several donors. The repertoire was sequenced with immunoSEQ multiplex PCR; TCRdb's copy has only in-frame clones and lacks some. The sample holds tens of thousands of clones, 85% to 95% seen once. The sample consisted of T cells isolated from PBMCs. These receptors were taken from a human donor in good health.

This clone occurred once. The rearrangement joins TRBV29-1 to TRBJ2-1; 9 nucleotides match TRBD2. J was trimmed by 10 bases and V by 8 bases; bases with no gene match: 15. Germline V gene data show CDR1 as SQVTM and CDR2 as ANQGSEA. This CDR3 is built from 14 residues. CDR3 sequence: CSFRGARGGQEQFF. The CDR3 DNA reads TGCAGCTTTAGAGGAGCGCGGGGGGGGCAGGAGCAGTTCTTC.

This clone has only a few counts. J is TRBJ2-7 and V is TRBV10-3; 7 bases line up with TRBD1. CDR1 and CDR2 from the germline V gene are ENHRY and SYGVKD. This CDR3 has 13 amino acids. Losses at the gene ends were 10 bases for V and 6 bases for J; bases not matched to a gene: 12. The CDR3 is CATKQGQSVEQYF. The CDR3 coding sequence is TGTGCCACCAAACAGGGGCAATCGGTCGAGCAGTACTTC.

About this clone itself: A junction boundary mismatches the germline segment, possibly from a read error. The J gene is TRBJ2-5, the V gene TRBV7-7, with 9 bases that match TRBD1. Germline V CDR1 and CDR2: SSHAT, FNYEAQ (reference sequence). The CDR3 extends over 14 amino acids. The CDR3 region is CASSSGTGRETQYF. CDR3 nucleotide sequence: TGTGCTAGCAGCTCCGGGACAGGGAGAGAGACCCAGTACTTC.

The rearrangement links TRBV28 to TRBJ2-5; 11 nucleotides agree with TRBD2. Losses at the gene ends were 10 bases for V and 0 bases for J; bases not matched to a gene: 4. This CDR3 has 14 residues. The germline gives CDR1 MDHEN, CDR2 SYDVKM. The CDR3 is CAINSGRDQETQYF. The CDR3 DNA sequence: TGTGCCATCAATAGCGGGAGGGACCAAGAGACCCAGTACTTC.

This clone has ten or more counts. The rearrangement uses TRBV7-9 and TRBJ1-1, with a weak D call TRBD1 (5 bases). The V end lost 1 base, the J end lost 3 bases, and 9 bases lay between the germline ends. Germline V CDR1 and CDR2: SEHNR, FQNEAQ (reference sequence). The CDR3 covers 14 residues. The CDR3 reads CASSLEARDTEAFF. The CDR3 coding sequence is TGTGCCAGCAGCTTAGAAGCCAGGGACACTGAAGCTTTCTTT.

CDR3 sequence: CASSEDREADTGELFF. The CDR3 DNA reads as TGTGCCAGCAGCGAGGACAGGGAGGCCGACACCGGGGAGCTGTTTTTT. The V and J genes are TRBV9 and TRBJ2-2, with 8 nucleotides matching TRBD1. Germline V gene sequence: CDR1 SGDLS, CDR2 YYNGEE. This CDR3 comprises 16 residues. Unmatched junction bases numbered 7, after V lost 3 bases and J lost 3 bases.

This chain connects TRBV19 to TRBJ2-6; possibly TRBD2 for D (6 bases). CDR3 length: 14 residues. Per germline, CDR1 LNHDA and CDR2 SQIVND (reference sequence). V lost 7 bases and J 3 bases, leaving 10 bases between the germline ends. The CDR3 region has the DNA TGTGCCAGTATAAGGGGAGGTGGGGCCAACGTCCTGACTTTC. Translation gives CASIRGGGANVLTF.

CDR3 DNA sequence: TGTGCCAGCAGTGCGCTGACAGGGGGCTTCACTGAAGCTTTCTTT. Amino acids: CASSALTGGFTEAFF. The chain combines TRBV2 with TRBJ1-1; 10 bases line up with TRBD1. The CDR3 contains 15 residues. The germline V gene has CDR1 SNHLY and CDR2 FYNNEI. Losses at the gene ends were 4 bases for V and 4 bases for J; bases not matched to a gene: 6.

This chain uses TRBV14 with TRBJ2-3; the D is unclear. Trimming left V 0 bases short and J 10 bases short, with 14 bases between. CDR1 is SGHDN, CDR2 FVKESK, per germline. This CDR3 is built from 14 residues. CDR3 nucleotides: TGTGCCAGCAGCCAAGATCCCTGGGCCATTGCGCAGTATTTT. Translating it yields CASSQDPWAIAQYF.

This chain joins TRBV5-1 and TRBJ2-2; TRBD2 matches at 8 bases. CDR1 and CDR2 (germline): SGHRS, YFSETQ. V was pared by 5 bases and J by 4 bases, with 16 bases of the junction left unmatched. The length of the CDR3 is 18 residues. Written as DNA, the CDR3 is TGCGCCAGCAGAGGAAGCGGGGGCCCGACATCCAGCACCGGGGAGCTGTTTTTT. Translated, it gives CASRGSGGPTSSTGELFF.

CDR3 residues: CASSPYQGLTEAFF. DNA of the CDR3: TGTGCCAGCTCACCGTACCAGGGGCTTACTGAAGCTTTCTTT. V usage is TRBV18 and J usage is TRBJ1-1, with D possibly TRBD1 on 6 matching bases. Per germline, CDR1 KGHSH and CDR2 LQKENI. V was shortened by 3 bases and J by 5 bases, with 13 bases between the two germline ends. This CDR3 region has 14 residues.

The J gene is TRBJ1-4, the V gene TRBV7-8; D ambiguous. Germline loops: CDR1 SGHVS, CDR2 FQNEAQ. CDR3 length: 13 amino acids. Trimming took off 8 bases at V and 8 bases at J, with 15 bases between the two ends. The CDR3 DNA sequence: TGTGCCAGCGGGAGATCCCTTTACGAAAAACTGTTTTTT. Protein sequence: CASGRSLYEKLFF.

The CDR3 DNA follows: TGTGCCATCAGGCTCGGGACAGGGTCAGATACGCAGTATTTT. Translated: CAIRLGTGSDTQYF. The chain recombines TRBV10-3 with TRBJ2-3, with 9 bases identical to TRBD1. Germline lookup yields CDR1 ENHRY and CDR2 SYGVKD. The CDR3 length is 14 residues. J gave up 4 bases and V 6 bases, and 5 bases lay outside the gene matches.

CDR3 nucleotides: TGTGCCAGCAGCTCGACAGCGTCTCCCCCCTCCGGTACGCAGTATTTT. This codes for CASSSTASPPSGTQYF. The chain uses TRBV5-8 and TRBJ2-3; a possible D gene is TRBD1 (5 bases). This CDR3 has 16 residues. V was shortened by 3 bases and J by 8 bases, with 22 bases between the two germline ends. Germline V gene data show CDR1 as SGHTS and CDR2 as YDEGEE.

V usage is TRBV9 and J usage is TRBJ2-3; no firm D call. The germline gives CDR1 SGDLS, CDR2 YYNGEE. Trimming pared 2 bases from V and 4 bases from J, leaving 8 bases between. The length of the CDR3 is 13 residues. Here the CDR3 reads CASSVLYPDTQYF. The DNA of the CDR3 is TGTGCCAGCAGCGTTTTGTATCCAGATACGCAGTATTTT.

The chain joins TRBV4-2 to TRBJ2-7, with D perhaps TRBD2 (6 bases). With 0 bases removed from V and 3 bases from J, the gap between germline ends came to 24 bases. The germline V gene has CDR1 LGHNA and CDR2 YNFKEQ. The CDR3 consists of 19 residues. For the CDR3, the DNA is TGTGCCAGCAGCCAAGAGTGGGTCGTTTATGGGGTAGCGGACTACGAGCAGTACTTC. Amino acid sequence: CASSQEWVVYGVADYEQYF.

V gene TRBV11-3 combines with J gene TRBJ2-1; D not certain. The CDR3 spans 15 residues. The germline CDR1 and CDR2 sequences are SGHNT and YENEEA. With 1 base removed from V and 0 bases from J, the gap between germline ends came to 7 bases. The CDR3 sequence: CASSLGGHSYNEQFF. The CDR3 coding sequence is TGTGCCAGCAGCTTAGGTGGGCACTCCTACAATGAGCAGTTCTTC.

This chain links TRBV27 with TRBJ2-1; 8 nucleotides match TRBD1. CDR1 MNHEY and CDR2 SMNVEV come from the germline V gene (reference sequence). CDR3 length: 15 residues. Trimming cost V 3 bases and J 8 bases; bases outside gene matches: 9. The CDR3 sequence: CASSFQGAPDDEQFF. CDR3 DNA sequence: TGTGCCAGCAGTTTCCAGGGGGCGCCTGATGATGAGCAGTTCTTC.

The chain couples TRBV28 to TRBJ2-2; 8 bases agree with TRBD1. Trimming removed 4 bases from V and 3 bases from J; junction bases left unmatched: 16. Germline CDR1 and CDR2: MDHEN and SYDVKM. CDR3 length: 19 residues. The DNA for the CDR3 is TGTGCCAGCAGTTCAACTTACTCACCGGACAGGGTGGACACCGGGGAGCTGTTTTTT. Encoded protein: CASSSTYSPDRVDTGELFF.

The chain uses TRBV11-2 and TRBJ1-1, with D hard to call. The V and J ends lost 5 bases and 4 bases respectively, with 11 bases between them. The length of the CDR3 is 13 residues. The germline V gene has CDR1 SGHAT and CDR2 FQNNGV. The CDR3 reads CASSPTGSTEAFF. CDR3 nucleotides: TGTGCCAGCAGCCCTACGGGTTCCACTGAAGCTTTCTTT.

The V call is TRBV27, the J call TRBJ2-1; D may be TRBD1 (6 bases). There are 14 residues in the CDR3. Germline V gene sequence: CDR1 MNHEY, CDR2 SMNVEV (reference sequence). V was cut by 4 bases and J by 7 bases, with 14 bases left in between. The CDR3 is CASSSWTDKNEQFF. The CDR3 nucleotides are TGTGCCAGCAGTTCTTGGACAGATAAGAATGAGCAGTTCTTC.

The chain links TRBV7-9 to TRBJ2-5; 7 nucleotides match TRBD2. V trimming: 4 bases; J trimming: 2 bases; junction bases outside the gene matches: 7. CDR1 SEHNR and CDR2 FQNEAQ come from the germline V gene (reference sequence). The CDR3 is 15 residues long. The CDR3 region is CASSYIAGRQETQYF. In DNA form, the CDR3 reads TGTGCCAGCAGCTACATAGCGGGTCGACAAGAGACCCAGTACTTC.

The chain carries TRBV9 and TRBJ1-2, with TRBD1 matching 7 bases. Germline V gene lookup returns CDR1 SGDLS and CDR2 YYNGEE. The junction had 9 bases not matched to a gene; V was cut back by 3 bases and J by 7 bases. The length of the CDR3 is 14 residues. The CDR3 bases are TGTGCCAGCAGCGGGGGACAGACCCTCGGTGGCTACACCTTC. It specifies CASSGGQTLGGYTF.